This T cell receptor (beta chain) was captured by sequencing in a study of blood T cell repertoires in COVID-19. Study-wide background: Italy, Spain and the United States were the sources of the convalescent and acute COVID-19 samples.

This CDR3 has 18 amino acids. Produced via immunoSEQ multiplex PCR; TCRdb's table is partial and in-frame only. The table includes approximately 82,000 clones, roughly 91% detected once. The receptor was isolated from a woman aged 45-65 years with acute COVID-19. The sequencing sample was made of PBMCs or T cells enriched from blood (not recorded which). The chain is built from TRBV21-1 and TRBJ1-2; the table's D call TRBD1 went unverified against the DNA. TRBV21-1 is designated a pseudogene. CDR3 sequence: CASSKEVRDRRTNYGYTF. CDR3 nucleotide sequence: TGTGCCAGCAGCAAAGAGGTGCGGGACAGGAGAACTAACTATGGCTACACCTTC.